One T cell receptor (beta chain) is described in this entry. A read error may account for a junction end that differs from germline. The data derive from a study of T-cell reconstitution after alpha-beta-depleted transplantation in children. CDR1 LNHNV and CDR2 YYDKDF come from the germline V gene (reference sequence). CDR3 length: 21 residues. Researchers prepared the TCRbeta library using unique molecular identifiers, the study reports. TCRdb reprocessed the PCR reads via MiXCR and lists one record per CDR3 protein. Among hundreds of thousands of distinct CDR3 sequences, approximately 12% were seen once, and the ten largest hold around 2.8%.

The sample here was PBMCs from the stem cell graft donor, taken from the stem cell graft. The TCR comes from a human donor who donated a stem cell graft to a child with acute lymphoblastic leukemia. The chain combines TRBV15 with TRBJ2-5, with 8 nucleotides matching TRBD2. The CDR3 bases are TGTGCCACCAGGAGAGGGCCCTCCCGGGGCCCCTCTGTAGCGGGAATAGAGACCCAGTACTTC. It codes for CATRRGPSRGPSVAGIETQYF. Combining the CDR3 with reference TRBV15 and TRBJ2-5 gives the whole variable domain DAMVIQNPRYQVTQFGKPVTLSCSQTLNHNVMYWYQQKSSQAPKLLFHYYDKDFNNEADTPDNFQSRRPNTSFCFLDIRSPGLGDTAMYLCATRRGPSRGPSVAGIETQYFGPGTRLLVL.